This entry is about one T cell receptor (beta chain). What it binds is not known. This entry is derived from a study of cytomegalovirus exposure and HLA in healthy donors. The PCR ran on 60 Vbeta and 13 Jbeta primers. The data were produced by immunoSEQ multiplex PCR, yet TCRdb's version contains in-frame clones alone and is incomplete. The data contain over 80,000 clones, 82% of them seen just once; the ten biggest clones take up approximately 3.6%. With 4 bases removed from V and 5 bases from J, the gap between germline ends came to 20 bases. The CDR3 is 16 residues long. Germline loops: CDR1 SGDLS, CDR2 YYNGEE. Findings of the study overall: A later analysis reportedly found fewer N-insertions in an Asian-associated ancestry cluster than the roughly 730-donor mean. For most TCR beta V segments, an earlier analysis put the productive rate at about 90% or about 30% of the time. The authors excluded some V segments, including TRBV6-2 and TRBV6-3, as indistinguishable.

J is TRBJ2-3 and V is TRBV9, with D possibly being TRBD2 (6 bases). The sequenced sample was PBMCs. This TCR was recovered from a man in his fifties or sixties in good health and CMV-seronegative. The CDR3 loop reads CASSLAGLPSGDTQYF. The CDR3 nucleotides read TGTGCCAGCAGCCTCGCGGGACTCCCGAGCGGAGATACGCAGTATTTT.